This record covers a single T cell receptor beta chain. Other DNA variants within this sample encode the same CDR3. This sample is drawn from a study of blood T cell repertoires in COVID-19. For the study at large: Collection of acute and convalescent COVID-19 samples took place in the United States, Italy and Spain.

Original analysis: Quantification of nucleated cells was approximated via reference gene primer amplification. Using immunoSEQ multiplex PCR, the repertoire was profiled, and TCRdb retains in-frame clones only, with some absent. For V, J and clone size, that table is used; D and trimming come from the DNA. This table holds some 71,000 clones, 75% to 85% found once. The germline V gene has CDR1 SGHTA and CDR2 FQGNSA. The CDR3 has 14 amino acids. J was trimmed by 6 bases and V by 8 bases; bases with no gene match: 12. The chain recombines TRBV7-2 with TRBJ2-5; TRBD2 matches at 7 bases. Sequencing was done on a sample of peripheral blood. The origin of this receptor is a woman between 45 and 65 years old with acute or convalescent COVID-19. As DNA, the CDR3 is TGTGCCAGCGCCCAGGAGGGAGGGTTTAAGACCCAGTACTTC. Its translation is CASAQEGGFKTQYF.